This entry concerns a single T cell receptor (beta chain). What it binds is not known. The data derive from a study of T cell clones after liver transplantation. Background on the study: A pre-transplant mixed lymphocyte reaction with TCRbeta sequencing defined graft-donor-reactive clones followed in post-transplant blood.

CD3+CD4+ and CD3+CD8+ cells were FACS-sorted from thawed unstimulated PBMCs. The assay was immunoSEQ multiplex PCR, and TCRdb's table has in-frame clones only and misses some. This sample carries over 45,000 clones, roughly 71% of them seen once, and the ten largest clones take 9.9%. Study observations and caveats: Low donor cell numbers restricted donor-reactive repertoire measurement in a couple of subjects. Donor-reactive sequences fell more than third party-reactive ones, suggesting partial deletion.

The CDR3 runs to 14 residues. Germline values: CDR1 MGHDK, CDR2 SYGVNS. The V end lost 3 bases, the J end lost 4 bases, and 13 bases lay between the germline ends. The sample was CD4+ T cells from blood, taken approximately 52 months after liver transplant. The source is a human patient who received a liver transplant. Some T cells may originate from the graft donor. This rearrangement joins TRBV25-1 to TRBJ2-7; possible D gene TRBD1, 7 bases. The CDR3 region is CASSDGGTAYEQYF. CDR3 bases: TGTGCCAGCAGTGATGGCGGGACAGCGTACGAGCAGTACTTC.